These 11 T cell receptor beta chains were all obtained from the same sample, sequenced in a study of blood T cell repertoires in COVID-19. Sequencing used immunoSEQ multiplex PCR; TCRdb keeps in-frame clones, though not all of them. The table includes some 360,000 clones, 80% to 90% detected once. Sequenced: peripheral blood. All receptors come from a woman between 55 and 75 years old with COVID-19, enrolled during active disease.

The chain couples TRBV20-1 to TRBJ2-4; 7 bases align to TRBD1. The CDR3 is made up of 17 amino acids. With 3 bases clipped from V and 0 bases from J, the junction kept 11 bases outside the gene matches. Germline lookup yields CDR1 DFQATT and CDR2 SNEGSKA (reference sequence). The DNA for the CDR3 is TGCAGTGCTAGTCGGGACAGCTTATTTCTAGCCAAAAACATTCAGTACTTC. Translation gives CSASRDSLFLAKNIQYF.

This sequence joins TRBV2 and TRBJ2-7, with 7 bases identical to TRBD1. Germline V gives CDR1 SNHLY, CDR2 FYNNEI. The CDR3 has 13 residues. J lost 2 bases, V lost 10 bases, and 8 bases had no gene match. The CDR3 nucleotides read TGTGCCACCGCTGGGACAGCTGCCTACGAGCAGTACTTC. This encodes CATAGTAAYEQYF.

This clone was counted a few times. CDR3 residues: CASSPFGTLSGANVLTF. The CDR3 DNA follows: TGTGCCAGCAGTCCTTTCGGGACACTCTCTGGGGCCAACGTCCTGACTTTC. The chain couples TRBV6-6 to TRBJ2-6, with D maybe TRBD1 (6 bases). V was trimmed by 5 bases and J by 0 bases, leaving 14 bases between them. The germline V gene encodes CDR1 MNHNY and CDR2 SVGAGI (reference sequence). This CDR3 contains 17 residues.

The CDR3 region has the DNA TGTGCCAGCAGCCAAGTACGGAGCTCCTACAATGAGCAGTTCTTC. This gives the protein CASSQVRSSYNEQFF. The chain combines TRBV3-1 (or the pseudogene TRBV3-2) with TRBJ2-1; D gene uncertain. Trimming left V 1 base short and J 0 bases short, with 7 bases between. Germline CDR1 LGHDT, CDR2 YNNKEL (reference sequence). There are 15 residues in the CDR3.

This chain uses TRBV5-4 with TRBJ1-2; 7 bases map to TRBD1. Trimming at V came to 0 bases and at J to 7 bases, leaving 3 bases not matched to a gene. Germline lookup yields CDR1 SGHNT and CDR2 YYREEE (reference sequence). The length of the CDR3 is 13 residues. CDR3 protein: CASSLDQGGGYTF. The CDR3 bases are TGTGCCAGCAGCTTGGACCAGGGGGGTGGCTACACCTTC.

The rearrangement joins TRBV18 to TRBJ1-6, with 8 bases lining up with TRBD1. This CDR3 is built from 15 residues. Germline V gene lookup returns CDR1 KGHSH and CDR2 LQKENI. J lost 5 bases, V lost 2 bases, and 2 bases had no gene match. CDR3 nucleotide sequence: TGTGCCAGCTCACCAAGGGGACAGGATAATTCACCCCTCCACTTT. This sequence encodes CASSPRGQDNSPLHF.

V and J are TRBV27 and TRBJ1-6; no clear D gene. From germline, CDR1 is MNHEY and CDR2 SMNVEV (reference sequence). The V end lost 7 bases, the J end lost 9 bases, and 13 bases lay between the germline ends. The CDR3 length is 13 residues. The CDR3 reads CASKPVAGSPLHF. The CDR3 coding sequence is TGTGCCAGCAAGCCGGTGGCAGGTTCACCCCTCCACTTT.

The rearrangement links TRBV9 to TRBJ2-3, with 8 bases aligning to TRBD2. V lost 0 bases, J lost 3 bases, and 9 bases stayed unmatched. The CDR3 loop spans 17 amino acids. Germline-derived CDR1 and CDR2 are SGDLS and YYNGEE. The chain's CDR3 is CASSVATSGGGTDTQYF. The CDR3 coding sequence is TGTGCCAGCAGCGTAGCCACAAGCGGGGGAGGGACAGATACGCAGTATTTT.

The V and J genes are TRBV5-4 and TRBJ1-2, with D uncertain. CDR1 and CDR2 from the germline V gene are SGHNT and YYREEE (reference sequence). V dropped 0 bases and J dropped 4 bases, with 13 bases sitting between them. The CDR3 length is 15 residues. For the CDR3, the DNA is TGTGCCAGCAGCTTGGGGGAGAGGGCCTTCTATGGCTACACCTTC. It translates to CASSLGERAFYGYTF. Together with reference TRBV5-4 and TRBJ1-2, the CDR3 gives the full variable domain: ETGVTQSPTHLIKTRGQQVTLRCSSQSGHNTVSWYQQALGQGPQFIFQYYREEENGRGNFPPRFSGLQFPNYSSELNVNALELDDSALYLCASSLGERAFYGYTFGSGTRLTVV.

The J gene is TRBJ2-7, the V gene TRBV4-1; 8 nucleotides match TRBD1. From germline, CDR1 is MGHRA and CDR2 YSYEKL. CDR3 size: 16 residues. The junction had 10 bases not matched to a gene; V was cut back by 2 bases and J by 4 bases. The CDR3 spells CASSQRLDREKYEQYF. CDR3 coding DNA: TGCGCCAGCAGCCAACGCTTGGACAGGGAAAAATACGAGCAGTACTTC.

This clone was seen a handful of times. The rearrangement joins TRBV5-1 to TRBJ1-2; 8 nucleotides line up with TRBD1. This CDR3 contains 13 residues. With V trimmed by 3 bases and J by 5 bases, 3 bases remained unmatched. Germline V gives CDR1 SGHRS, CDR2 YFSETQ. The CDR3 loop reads CASSSGQEYGYTF. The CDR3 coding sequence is TGCGCCAGCAGCTCGGGACAGGAGTATGGCTACACCTTC.